These 5 T cell receptor beta chains were all obtained from the same sample, sequenced in a study of blood T cells in healthy people across ages. Through a sample-barcoded 5' primer and a J-beta primer mix, a second PCR was run for roughly 6 to 12 cycles. TCRdb reanalysed the 5' RACE reads using MiXCR and keeps one entry per CDR3 protein. The sample shows some 900,000 distinct CDR3 sequences, about 48% of them seen only once. Material: blood. All receptors come from a man under 40 in good health.

J is TRBJ1-2 and V is TRBV6-2 or TRBV6-3; D not resolved. CDR3 length equals 15 residues. V was pared by 0 bases and J by 4 bases, with 12 bases between. Germline V lookup: CDR1 MNHEY, CDR2 SVGEGT. The CDR3 sequence is CASSYSPGRGYGYTF. The CDR3 region has the DNA TGTGCCAGCAGTTACTCGCCGGGAAGAGGCTATGGCTACACCTTC.

The CDR3 protein is CASSLDGNEQETQYF. CDR3 DNA: TGCGCCAGCAGCTTGGACGGGAACGAACAAGAGACCCAGTACTTC. The chain has TRBV5-1 and TRBJ2-5; D is possibly TRBD2 (5 bases). V shed 0 bases and J shed 2 bases, with 11 bases lying between them. The CDR3 length is 15 residues. Germline V gives CDR1 SGHRS, CDR2 YFSETQ. Looking up the rest from reference TRBV5-1 and TRBJ2-5 gives the full variable domain: KAGVTQTPRYLIKTRGQQVTLSCSPISGHRSVSWYQQTPGQGLQFLFEYFSETQRNKGNFPGRFSGRQFSNSRSEMNVSTLELGDSALYLCASSLDGNEQETQYFGPGTRLLVL.

The chain recombines TRBV24-1 with TRBJ1-5; maybe TRBD1 (5 bases). Germline V CDR1 and CDR2: KGHDR, SFDVKD. The CDR3 sequence is 15 residues long. Trimming pared 2 bases from V and 3 bases from J, leaving 10 bases between. The CDR3 reads CATSDSGQINQPQHF. CDR3 nucleotide sequence: TGTGCCACCAGTGATTCGGGGCAGATCAATCAGCCCCAGCATTTT.

The chain is built from TRBV6-5 and TRBJ1-1, with D uncertain. Looked up from germline, CDR1 is MNHEY and CDR2 is SVGAGI. CDR3 length: 12 residues. Trimming took off 5 bases at V and 4 bases at J, with 8 bases between the two ends. CDR3 sequence (DNA): TGTGCCAGCAGTACCCGGGCCACTGAAGCTTTCTTT. It translates to CASSTRATEAFF.

The V gene is TRBV30, the J gene TRBJ1-1; D gene ambiguous. Germline V CDR1 and CDR2: GTSNPN, SVGIG (reference sequence). The CDR3 has 13 residues. V lost 2 bases to trimming and J lost 1 base, with 8 bases between them. The CDR3 bases are TGTGCCTGGAGTAAAAGTCAGAACACTGAAGCTTTCTTT. It is translated as CAWSKSQNTEAFF.